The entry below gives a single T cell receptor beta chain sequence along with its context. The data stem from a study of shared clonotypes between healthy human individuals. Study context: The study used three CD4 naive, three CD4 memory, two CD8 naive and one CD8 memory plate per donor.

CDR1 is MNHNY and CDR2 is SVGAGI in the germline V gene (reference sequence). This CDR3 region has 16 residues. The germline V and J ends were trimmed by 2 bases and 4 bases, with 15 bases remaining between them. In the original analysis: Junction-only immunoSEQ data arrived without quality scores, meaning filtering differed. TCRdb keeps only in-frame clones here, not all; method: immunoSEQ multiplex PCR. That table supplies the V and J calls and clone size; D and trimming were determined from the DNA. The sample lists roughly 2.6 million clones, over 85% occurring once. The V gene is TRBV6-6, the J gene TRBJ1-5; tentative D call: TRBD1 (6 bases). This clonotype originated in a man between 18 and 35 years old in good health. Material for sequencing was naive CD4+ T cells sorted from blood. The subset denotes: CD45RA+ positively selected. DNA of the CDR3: TGTGCCAGCAGTTACCAAGGCAGGGGAAAAAATCAGCCCCAGCATTTT. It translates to CASSYQGRGKNQPQHF.